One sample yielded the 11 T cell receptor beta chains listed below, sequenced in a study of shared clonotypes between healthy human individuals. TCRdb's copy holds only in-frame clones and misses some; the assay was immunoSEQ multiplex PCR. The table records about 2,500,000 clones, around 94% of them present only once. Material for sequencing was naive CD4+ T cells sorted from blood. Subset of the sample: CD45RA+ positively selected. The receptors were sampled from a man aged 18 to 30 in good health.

The CDR3 nucleotides read TGCGCCAGCAGTGAGGCCGGGCGGGATACGCAGTATTTT. Protein sequence: CASSEAGRDTQYF. The V and J genes are TRBV10-1 and TRBJ2-3; D gene unclear. Germline values: CDR1 WNHNN, CDR2 SYGVQD (reference sequence). Deletions cut 2 bases from V and 6 bases from J, with 9 bases between. The CDR3 totals 13 residues.

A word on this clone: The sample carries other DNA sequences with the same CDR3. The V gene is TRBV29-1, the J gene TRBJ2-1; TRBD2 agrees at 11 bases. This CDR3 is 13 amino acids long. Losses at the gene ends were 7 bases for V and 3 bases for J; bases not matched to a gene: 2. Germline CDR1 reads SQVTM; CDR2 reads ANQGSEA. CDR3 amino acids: CSALAGGYNEQFF. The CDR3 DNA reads TGCAGCGCTCTAGCGGGGGGCTACAATGAGCAGTTCTTC.

The CDR3 spells CASSYPQGNEKLFF. The CDR3 DNA is TGTGCCAGCAGTTACCCCCAGGGAAATGAAAAACTGTTTTTT. V and J are TRBV6-6 and TRBJ1-4; tentative D call: TRBD1 (5 bases). Trimming cost V 2 bases and J 5 bases, with 9 bases left between them. The length of the CDR3 is 14 residues. Germline V CDR1 and CDR2: MNHNY, SVGAGI (reference sequence).

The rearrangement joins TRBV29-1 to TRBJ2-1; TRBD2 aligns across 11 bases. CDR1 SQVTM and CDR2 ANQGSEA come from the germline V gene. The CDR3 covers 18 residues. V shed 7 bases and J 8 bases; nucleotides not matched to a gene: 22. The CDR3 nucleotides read TGCAGCGGCCAACCAAGGGGGGGGACTAGCGGCGGGAGAGATGAGCAGTTCTTC. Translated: CSGQPRGGTSGGRDEQFF.

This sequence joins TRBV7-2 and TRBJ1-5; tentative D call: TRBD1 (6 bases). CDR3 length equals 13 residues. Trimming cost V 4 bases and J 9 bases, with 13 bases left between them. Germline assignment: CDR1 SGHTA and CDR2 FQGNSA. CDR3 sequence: CASSSTGGRPQHF. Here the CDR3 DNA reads TGTGCCAGCAGCTCCACGGGGGGCCGGCCCCAGCATTTT.

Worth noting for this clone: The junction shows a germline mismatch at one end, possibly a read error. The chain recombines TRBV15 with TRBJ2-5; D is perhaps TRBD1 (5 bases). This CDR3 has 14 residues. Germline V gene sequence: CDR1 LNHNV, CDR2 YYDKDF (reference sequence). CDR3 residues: CATSRRQTQETQYF. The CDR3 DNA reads TGTGCCACCAGCAGGAGACAGACCCAAGAAACCCAGTACTTC. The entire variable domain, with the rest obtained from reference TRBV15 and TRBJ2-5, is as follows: DAMVIQNPRYQVTQFGKPVTLSCSQTLNHNVMYWYQQKSSQAPKLLFHYYDKDFNNEADTPDNFQSRRPNTSFCFLDIRSPGLGDTAMYLCATSRRQTQETQYFGPGTRLLVL.

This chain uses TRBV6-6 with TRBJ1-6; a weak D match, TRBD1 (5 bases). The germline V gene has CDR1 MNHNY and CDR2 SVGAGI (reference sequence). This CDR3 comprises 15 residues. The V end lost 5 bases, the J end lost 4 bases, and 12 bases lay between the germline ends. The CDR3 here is CASSPVGGYNSPLHF. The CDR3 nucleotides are TGTGCCAGCAGTCCGGTTGGGGGTTATAATTCACCCCTCCACTTT.

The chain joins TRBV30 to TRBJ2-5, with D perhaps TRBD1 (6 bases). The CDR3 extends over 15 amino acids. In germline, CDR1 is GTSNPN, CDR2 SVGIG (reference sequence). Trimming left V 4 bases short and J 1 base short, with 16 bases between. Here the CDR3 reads CAWNEPGHLQETQYF. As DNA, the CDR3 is TGTGCCTGGAATGAACCGGGACACCTCCAAGAGACCCAGTACTTC.

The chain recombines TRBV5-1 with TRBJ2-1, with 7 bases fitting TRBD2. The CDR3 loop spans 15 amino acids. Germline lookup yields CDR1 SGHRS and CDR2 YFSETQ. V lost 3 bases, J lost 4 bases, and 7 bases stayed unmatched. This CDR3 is CASSSASGKYNEQFF. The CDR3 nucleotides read TGCGCCAGCAGCTCCGCTAGCGGCAAGTACAATGAGCAGTTCTTC.

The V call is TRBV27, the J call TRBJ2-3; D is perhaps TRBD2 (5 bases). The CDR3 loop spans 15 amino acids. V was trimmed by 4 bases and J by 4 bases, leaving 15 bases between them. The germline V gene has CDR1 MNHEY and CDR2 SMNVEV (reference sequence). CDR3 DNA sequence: TGTGCCAGCAGTTCCTTACCGGAGGCCCCAGATACGCAGTATTTT. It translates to CASSSLPEAPDTQYF.

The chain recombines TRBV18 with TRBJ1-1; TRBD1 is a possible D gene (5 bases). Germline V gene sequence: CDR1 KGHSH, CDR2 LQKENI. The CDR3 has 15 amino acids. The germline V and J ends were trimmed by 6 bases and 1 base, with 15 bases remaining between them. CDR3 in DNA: TGTGCCAGCTCCCCTCGGGACGGCAAGAACACTGAAGCTTTCTTT. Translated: CASSPRDGKNTEAFF.